The 7 T cell receptor beta chains below all came from one sample that was sequenced in a study of blood T cell repertoires in COVID-19. Some clones are missing from TCRdb's copy, which holds only in-frame ones; the method was immunoSEQ multiplex PCR. The sample has about 92,000 clones, 80% seen once. The sample comprised peripheral blood. These receptors all come from a man in his forties or fifties who had recovered from COVID-19.

CDR3: CASSDSYTEAFF. The CDR3 bases are TGTGCCAGCTCCGACAGCTACACTGAAGCTTTCTTT. This chain links TRBV7-9 with TRBJ1-1; TRBD1 is a possible D gene (5 bases). The ends were cut back, 8 bases at V and 3 bases at J, with 10 bases in the middle. This CDR3 has 12 residues. Germline CDR1 and CDR2: SEHNR and FQNEAQ (reference sequence).

This clone came up once. The rearrangement uses TRBV21-1 and TRBJ1-3; no check of the table's D call, TRBD1, against the DNA was made. TRBV21-1 is deemed a pseudogene. The CDR3 sequence is 19 residues long. CDR3 sequence (DNA): TGTGCCAGCAGCACGGGAGGCGACAGGGGTCCTGACTCTGGAAACACCATATATTTT. Translating gives CASSTGGDRGPDSGNTIYF.

This clone was recorded a few times. Written as DNA, the CDR3 is TGCGCCAGCAGCTTGGGAGGGGGCGCCGGAAGCTCCTATAATTCACCCCTCCACTTT. Protein sequence: CASSLGGGAGSSYNSPLHF. The J gene is TRBJ1-6, the V gene TRBV5-1; the match to TRBD1 covers 7 bases. CDR1 SGHRS and CDR2 YFSETQ come from the germline V gene. V dropped 0 bases and J dropped 0; count of bases not matched to a gene: 9. This CDR3 is 19 amino acids long.

V usage is TRBV28 and J usage is TRBJ2-3; 8 nucleotides align to TRBD2. V dropped 4 bases and J dropped 2; count of bases not matched to a gene: 8. CDR3 length: 16 residues. Germline V gene lookup returns CDR1 MDHEN and CDR2 SYDVKM. As DNA, the CDR3 is TGTGCCAGCAGTTCAAATTTAGCGGGACCCACAGATACGCAGTATTTT. This translates into CASSSNLAGPTDTQYF.

The chain has TRBV10-3 and TRBJ1-1; 9 bases are shared with TRBD1. V shed 10 bases and J 6 bases; nucleotides not matched to a gene: 12. Germline CDR1 ENHRY, CDR2 SYGVKD. The CDR3 sequence is 14 residues long. The CDR3 region is CASLTRDRVSEAFF. CDR3 nucleotides: TGTGCCAGCCTTACCCGGGACAGGGTCTCTGAAGCTTTCTTT.

This chain uses TRBV6-6 with TRBJ2-3; weak D call: TRBD1 (6 bases). V shed 11 bases and J shed 4 bases, with 13 bases lying between them. CDR3 length equals 12 residues. Germline CDR1 is MNHNY and CDR2 is SVGAGI (reference sequence). Here the CDR3 DNA reads TGTGCCGCAGGGGCCCTGTCAGATACGCAGTATTTT. Its protein product is CAAGALSDTQYF.

The V and J genes are TRBV5-4 and TRBJ2-7; no definite D call. The CDR3 is 14 amino acids. Looked up from germline, CDR1 is SGHNT and CDR2 is YYREEE (reference sequence). V was cut by 0 bases and J by 0 bases, with 7 bases left in between. The CDR3 loop is CASSLGADSYEQYF. In nucleotides, the CDR3 is TGTGCCAGCAGCTTGGGTGCGGACTCCTACGAGCAGTACTTC.